This TCR beta chain was captured by sequencing in a study of control samples from healthy donors and cancer patients. CDR3 size: 13 residues. V lost 4 bases and J 1 base, leaving 8 bases between the germline ends. Per germline, CDR1 SQVTM and CDR2 ANQGSEA. TCRdb keeps only in-frame clones here, not all; method: immunoSEQ multiplex PCR. This sample yields about 180,000 clones, of which 85% to 95% are seen a single time; around 1.3% belongs to the top ten. The sample taken for sequencing was blood. The chain uses TRBV29-1 and TRBJ2-1, with a weak D call TRBD1 (6 bases). This sequence was found in a woman aged 18-30 years in good health. CDR3: CSVVRGSYNEQFF. The CDR3 DNA sequence: TGCAGCGTTGTAAGGGGGTCCTACAATGAGCAGTTCTTC.